These T cell receptor beta chains were read from a single sample in a study of somatic mutations in cytotoxic T cells in rheumatoid arthritis. The data were produced by immunoSEQ multiplex PCR, yet TCRdb's version contains in-frame clones alone and is incomplete. Among 3,500 to 5,000 clones listed, about nine tenths were seen once. Input material: CD8+ T cells sorted from blood. The source is a woman between 65 and 79 years old with rheumatoid arthritis. Both conserved end residues are trimmed from each CDR3. D genes are given only for firm matches.

TRBD1 TRBJ1-4 TRBV5-1 ASSLRGANEKLF
TRBD1 TRBJ2-2 TRBV19 ASSIPVQGASGELF
TRBD1 TRBJ2-2 TRBV6-1 ASREGDRETGELF
TRBD1 TRBJ1-2 TRBV19 ASSSGTGLNSYT
- TRBJ2-1 TRBV28 ASSPVGAPLDSEQF
- TRBJ2-5 TRBV28 ASSPGDSKETQY
- TRBJ2-1 TRBV7-3 ASSLLGLRSEQF
- TRBJ2-2 TRBV29-1 SVSTQGTGELF
- TRBJ1-1 TRBV10-2 ASSEQIEAF
- TRBJ2-7 TRBV5-1 ASSPGQKYSYEQY
TRBD2 TRBJ2-3 TRBV27 ASSRLAEFTDTQY
TRBD1 TRBJ1-1 TRBV10-3 AITYREGGLTEAF
TRBD1 TRBJ2-2 TRBV5-1 ASSLGQGNTGELF
- TRBJ1-2 TRBV5-5 ASSFSGTHYGYT
- TRBJ2-7 TRBV5-4 ASSLVPMTGHPYEQY
TRBD2 TRBJ2-1 TRBV2 ASPGLAGVSYNEQF
TRBD2 TRBJ2-1 TRBV7-7 ASSSYPGLAGAYNEQF
- TRBJ1-1 TRBV16 ASSNKGTLNTEAF
TRBD2 - TRBV7-2 ASSPLGGGAYEQY
- TRBJ2-6 TRBV9 ASSPNPGSGANVLT
TRBD1 TRBJ2-1 TRBV7-3 ASSLIGTGDEQF
TRBD1 TRBJ2-1 TRBV4-1 ASSLRDRQGVAYNEQF
TRBD1 TRBJ2-7 TRBV28 ASSVGTGGSYEQY
TRBD1 TRBJ1-5 TRBV19 ASSISGGGNNQPQH
- TRBJ1-3 TRBV6-6 ASSYAPGGRDTIY
TRBD1 TRBJ1-5 TRBV12-5 ASGLVLGQGLNQPQH